Shown below are 6 T cell receptor beta chains from a single sample sequenced in a study of blood T cells in healthy people across ages. With a J-beta primer mix and a sample-barcoded 5' primer, a second PCR ran about 7 to 11 cycles. TCRdb independently ran MiXCR on the 5' RACE reads; one entry per CDR3 protein. Counted here are over 600,000 distinct CDR3 sequences, around 41% occurring once; the ten biggest clones make up around 30%. Sequencing input: blood. The receptors originated from a man aged 80 or over in good health.

CDR3 DNA: TGTGCCAGCGAGGGGGGTTCGGCCAACGTCCTGACTTTC. Its protein is CASEGGSANVLTF. V usage is TRBV4-2 and J usage is TRBJ2-6; D may be TRBD1 or TRBD2 (6 bases each). The CDR3 covers 13 residues. Germline assignment: CDR1 LGHNA and CDR2 YNFKEQ. The ends were cut back, 8 bases at V and 6 bases at J, with 11 bases in the middle.

This chain connects TRBV19 to TRBJ1-1; the match to TRBD1 covers 7 bases. J lost 4 bases, V lost 9 bases, and 5 bases had no gene match. There are 12 residues in the CDR3. The germline gives CDR1 LNHDA, CDR2 SQIVND (reference sequence). The CDR3 region has the DNA TGTGCCAGCGGGACAGTAACCACTGAAGCTTTCTTT. Encoded protein: CASGTVTTEAFF.

In DNA, the CDR3 is TGTGCCACTGGGGCAGGAGCTAGCACAGATACGCAGTATTTT. As protein: CATGAGASTDTQYF. The chain combines TRBV10-3 with TRBJ2-3, with a weak D call TRBD1 (5 bases). In germline, CDR1 is ENHRY, CDR2 SYGVKD. This CDR3 contains 14 residues. The V end was cut by 10 bases, the J end by 0 bases, with 14 bases between.

The chain joins TRBV7-2 to TRBJ1-4, with D perhaps TRBD1 (5 bases). Trimming stripped 5 bases from V and 4 bases from J, with 14 bases between. Germline V lookup: CDR1 SGHTA, CDR2 FQGNSA. The CDR3 spans 15 residues. DNA for the CDR3: TGTGCCAGCAGCCCGTCGGGGGGGAATAATGAAAAACTGTTTTTT. Translated, it gives CASSPSGGNNEKLFF.

In this sample, this clonotype turned up many times. The chain is built from TRBV7-7 and TRBJ1-1; the match to TRBD1 covers 7 bases. This CDR3 is 14 amino acids long. V dropped 1 base and J dropped 2; count of bases not matched to a gene: 1. The germline gives CDR1 SSHAT, CDR2 FNYEAQ (reference sequence). CDR3 bases: TGTGCCAGCAGCTTAGGGACAGGAAACACTGAAGCTTTCTTT. Its protein is CASSLGTGNTEAFF.

About this clonotype itself: The CDR3 end shows no conserved phenylalanine or tryptophan, and so a read error is likely. It is unclear where the CDR3 begins or ends on the DNA, so no DNA is shown, and the CDR3 is as TCRdb lists it. The V and J genes are TRBV5-4 and TRBJ2-5; TRBD1 is the table's D call and was not checked against the DNA. The CDR3 has 15 amino acids, counting both end residues. Germline V CDR1 and CDR2: SGHNT, YYREEE (reference sequence). This chain's CDR3 is CASSVRQGSQETQHS.